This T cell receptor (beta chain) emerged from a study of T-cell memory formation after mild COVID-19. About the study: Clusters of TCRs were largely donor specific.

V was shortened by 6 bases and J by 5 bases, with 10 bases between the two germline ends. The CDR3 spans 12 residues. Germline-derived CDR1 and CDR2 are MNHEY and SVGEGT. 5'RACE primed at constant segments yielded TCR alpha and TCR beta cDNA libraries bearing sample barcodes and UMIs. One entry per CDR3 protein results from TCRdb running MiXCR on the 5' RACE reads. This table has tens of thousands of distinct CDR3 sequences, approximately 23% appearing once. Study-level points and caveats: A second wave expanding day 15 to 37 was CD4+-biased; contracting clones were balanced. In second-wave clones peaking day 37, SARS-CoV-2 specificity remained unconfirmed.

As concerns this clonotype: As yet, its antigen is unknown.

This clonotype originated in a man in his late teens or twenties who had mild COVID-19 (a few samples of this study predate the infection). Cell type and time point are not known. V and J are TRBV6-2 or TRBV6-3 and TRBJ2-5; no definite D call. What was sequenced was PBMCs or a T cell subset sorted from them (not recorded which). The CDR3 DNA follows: TGTGCCAGCAGCTCCCTGCCTGAGACCCAGTACTTC. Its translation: CASSSLPETQYF.